This T cell receptor (beta chain) comes out of a study of T cells in Graves' hyperthyroidism and ophthalmopathy. This clonotype was recorded many times. The target antigen is unknown. With duration under 3 months, ophthalmopathy was active: Clinical Activity Score at least 3, NOSPECS at least 4. Patients having uncontrolled infection, another autoimmune disease, pregnancy or lactation were not included. Diagnostic assessment was based on clinical symptoms, serum thyroxine and TRAb, thyroid ultrasound and orbital computed tomography. Trimming took 4 bases from V and 4 from J; bases not matched to a gene: 7. The CDR3 runs 15 residues. General observations from the study: Most thyroid clonotypes with frequency above 0.001 were detected in blood.

What was amplified from RNA transcripts were TCR beta CDR3 regions. With the HTBI primer set, the TCR CDR3 went through a first round of RT-PCR. MiXCR was run by TCRdb on the multiplex PCR reads, yielding one entry per CDR3 protein. The sample holds about 600,000 distinct CDR3 sequences; approximately 15% are singletons and the top ten take roughly 3.5%. This TCR came from a middle-aged woman with Graves' ophthalmopathy. The specimen was blood. This rearrangement joins TRBV12-3 or TRBV12-4 to TRBJ2-3; 8 nucleotides agree with TRBD2. The CDR3 DNA sequence: TGTGCCAGCAGTTCTTCAGCGGGAGTGGCAGATACGCAGTATTTT. Translation gives CASSSSAGVADTQYF.